Included here is one TCR beta chain sequence, with context. Repertoires were generated with immunoSEQ multiplex PCR, while TCRdb's copy carries only in-frame clones and drops some. The sample has around 510,000 clones; roughly 95% are singletons. This CDR3 comprises 12 residues. V dropped 0 bases and J dropped 8 bases, with 7 bases sitting between them. The data are from a study of shared clonotypes between healthy human individuals. At the level of the study: The cohort had two women and a few men, ages 18 to 49.

The TCR was taken from a woman in her thirties in good health. Specimen: naive CD4+ T cells sorted from blood. The subset denotes: CD45RA+ positively selected. This sequence joins TRBV23-1 and TRBJ2-5; D unclear. TRBV23-1 carries the ORF label, with uncertain function. CDR3 sequence: CASSQSSSTQYF. The DNA for the CDR3 is TGCGCCAGCAGTCAATCTAGTAGTACCCAGTACTTC.